This TCR beta chain derives from a study of control samples from healthy donors and cancer patients (dated by TCRdb to about 2020). V has 4 bases trimmed and J has 8 bases trimmed; junction bases matching no gene number 12. The CDR3 measures 16 amino acids from cysteine to phenylalanine. Kept here is only the CDR3 DNA, which spans 48 bases and is read in frame from base 1. The germline V gene specifies SGHRS as CDR1 and YFSETQ as CDR2. On this clone: The clone's antigen remains unknown. No base quality information exists; no much larger clone differs at one position.

Libraries were made using the immunoSEQ multiplex PCR assay. TCRdb took over this immuneACCESS table, retaining in-frame rearrangements with V and J assigned. Such tables are incomplete; in checked studies, under half of the missing clones stem from an unresolved V gene, and the remainder is unexplained. Across this sample there are some 150,000 clones, with roughly 95% seen only once. The ten top clones hold about 0.94% of the sample. The sample consisted of blood. The chain uses TRBV5-1 and TRBJ2-1; 10 central nucleotides agree with TRBD1. This clonotype originated in a woman aged 25-40 years in good health. The DNA reads TGCGCCAGCAGCCCTGGGGCGTGGGACAGGGGAGATGAGCAGTTCTTC. It translates as CASSPGAWDRGDEQFF.